Sequencing of this T cell receptor (beta chain) was carried out in a study of T cell repertoires in cytomegalovirus infection. Notes on the study in general: Cumulative frequency of public TCR beta families picked out carriers of CMV plus the relevant HLA. There were HLA-C-restricted CMV-specific TCR beta clonotypes dominating the ex vivo response.

TCRdb independently ran MiXCR on the reads; one entry per CDR3 protein. There are roughly 300,000 distinct CDR3 sequences in the sample; roughly 24% occur only once, and approximately 15% lies in the top ten. On this clonotype: Its antigen is unidentified.

The sequence was obtained from a human donor in good health (CMV status not recorded). Some clones in this sample may be carry-over from other donors' samples. The specimen was PBMCs.

CDR3 protein: CSAIGPGSDYEQYF. DNA of the CDR3: TGCAGTGCTATAGGCCCGGGTTCCGACTACGAGCAGTACTTC. This chain joins TRBV20-1 and TRBJ2-7; no firm D call. Germline V CDR1 and CDR2: DFQATT, SNEGSKA (reference sequence). The V and J ends lost 4 bases and 3 bases respectively, with 16 bases between them. The CDR3 runs 14 residues.